The rows below give T cell receptor beta chains drawn from one sample of a study of cytomegalovirus exposure and HLA in healthy donors. The assay was immunoSEQ multiplex PCR, and TCRdb's table has in-frame clones only and misses some. The sample has around 150,000 clones, approximately 82% seen once. Sequencing used PBMCs. Every receptor here comes from a man aged 35-49 years in good health and CMV-seronegative. The CDR3 runs from the conserved cysteine through the conserved F or W. D genes are given only for firm matches. Clone size is shown for a subset of rows, as once, few, many or a class of expanded clone.

>.|.|TRBV7-9|TRBJ2-1
TGTGCCAGCAGCTTAGAAACAGGGCTAAGTTACAATGAGCAGTTCTTC
CASSLETGLSYNEQFF
>.|.|TRBV19|TRBJ1-1
TGTGCCAGTAGTATAGATCATCGAGAGAACACTGAAGCTTTCTTT
CASSIDHRENTEAFF
>.|TRBD1|TRBV19|TRBJ1-1
TGTGCCACCACGACAGGGGAGACTGAAGCTTTCTTT
CATTTGETEAFF
>few|.|TRBV9|TRBJ1-3
TGTGCCAGCAGCGTGGGAGGCCTCTCTGGAAACACCATATATTTT
CASSVGGLSGNTIYF
>.|TRBD1|TRBV7-9|TRBJ2-1
TGTGCCAGCACCGAAGGACAGGGGGTTGAGCAGTTCTTC
CASTEGQGVEQFF
>few|.|TRBV29-1|TRBJ1-1
TGCAGCGTTGATTTAGGGGTGGCTGAAGCTTTCTTT
CSVDLGVAEAFF
>.|TRBD1|TRBV5-1|TRBJ1-2
TGCGCCAGCAGTCCGAGGACAGGGGCCCAGGGTGGCTACACCTTC
CASSPRTGAQGGYTF
>.|TRBD2|TRBV6-6|TRBJ2-7
TGTGCCAGCCGAGGTAGCGGGGGGATTTTTTACGAGCAGTACTTC
CASRGSGGIFYEQYF
>.|TRBD2|TRBV18|TRBJ2-5
TGTGCCAGCTCACCAGCGGGAGATGAGACCCAGTACTTC
CASSPAGDETQYF
>.|TRBD1|TRBV7-8|TRBJ1-2
TGTGCCAGCAGCGCAGGACAGGGGGCGATCCTCTATGGCTACACCTTC
CASSAGQGAILYGYTF
>.|.|TRBV30|TRBJ1-2
TGTGCCTGGAGTGTAGGACATGCTAACTATGGCTACACCTTC
CAWSVGHANYGYTF
>.|.|TRBV6-6|TRBJ1-1
TGTGCCAGCAGTTTATCGACAGCCTTGAACACTGAAGCTTTCTTT
CASSLSTALNTEAFF
>.|TRBD2|TRBV7-8|TRBJ2-1
TGTGCCAGCAGCCCACTAGCGGGGGGGAATGAGCAGTTCTTC
CASSPLAGGNEQFF
>.|.|TRBV7-9|TRBJ1-4
TGTGCCAGCAGCCCGCGTGTAGGACAGCAGTATGAAAAACTGTTTTTT
CASSPRVGQQYEKLFF
>.|TRBD1|TRBV19|TRBJ1-1
TGTGCCAGTAGTATCACGACAGGGGCCGGGAACACTGAAGCTTTCTTT
CASSITTGAGNTEAFF
>once|TRBD2|TRBV27|TRBJ2-5
TGTGCCAGCTCTCCCGGGACCGCGACTAGCGGGACAAGTCGAGAGACCCAGTACTTC
CASSPGTATSGTSRETQYF
>.|TRBD2|TRBV7-9|TRBJ2-2
TGTGCCAGCAGCAGACTAGCGGGGGACGGGGAGCTGTTTTTT
CASSRLAGDGELFF
>.|.|TRBV4-3|TRBJ2-1
TGCGCCAGCAGCCGGGAGGAGCGGTATGAGCAGTTCTTC
CASSREERYEQFF
>.|TRBD2|TRBV7-2|TRBJ2-1
TGTGCCAGCAGCTTAGTAGCGGGGGGGTACAACAATGAGCAGTTCTTC
CASSLVAGGYNNEQFF
>.|.|TRBV9|TRBJ1-3
TGTGCCAGCAGCGTAGTAGGGAGAAGCTCTGGAAACACCATATATTTT
CASSVVGRSSGNTIYF
>.|.|TRBV28|TRBJ1-4
TGTGCCAGCACTAAGAGGTCGAACAGGATATATGAAAAACTGTTTTTT
CASTKRSNRIYEKLFF
>.|.|TRBV19|TRBJ1-1
TGTGCCAGTAGTATAACAGGGAAGTACACTGAAGCTTTCTTT
CASSITGKYTEAFF
>.|TRBD2|TRBV5-4|TRBJ2-5
TGTGCCAGCAGCCCGGGACTAGCCAAAGAGACCCAGTACTTC
CASSPGLAKETQYF
>.|.|TRBV5-6|TRBJ2-7
TGTGCCAGCAGCTTGTGGGGGACAACCTACTACGAGCAGTACTTC
CASSLWGTTYYEQYF
>.|TRBD2|TRBV5-1|TRBJ2-2
TGCGCCAGCACAAGGGGACTAGCAAGGACCGGGGAGCTGTTTTTT
CASTRGLARTGELFF
>.|TRBD1|TRBV27|TRBJ2-7
TGTGCCAGCAGTTTAGGGGGACAGGGTTACGAGCAGTACTTC
CASSLGGQGYEQYF
>.|.|TRBV14|TRBJ1-2
TGTGCCAGCAGCCAAGATCCTGGACAGATCTATGGCTACACCTTC
CASSQDPGQIYGYTF
>.|TRBD2|TRBV30|TRBJ2-7
TGTGCCTGGAGGAGCGGGGGATACGAGCAGTACTTC
CAWRSGGYEQYF
>.|TRBD1|TRBV4-1|TRBJ2-5
TGCGCCAGCAGCCTTTTGGGACAGGGATCGGAGACCCAGTACTTC
CASSLLGQGSETQYF
>once|TRBD2|TRBV7-2|TRBJ2-5
TGTGCCAGCAGCTGGACTAGCGGGGGGGCTGGTGAGACCCAGTACTTC
CASSWTSGGAGETQYF
>.|.|TRBV7-8|TRBJ2-7
TGTGCCAGCAGCGTAGGACAGTCCCTTTCCTACGAGCAGTACTTC
CASSVGQSLSYEQYF
>.|.|TRBV21-1|TRBJ2-4
TGTGCCAGCAGCCGACAGCTAGCCAAAAACATTCAGTACTTC
CASSRQLAKNIQYF
>.|TRBD2|TRBV19|TRBJ2-3
TGTGCCAGTAGTATAGAACTAGCGGGAGTCGGCACAGATACGCAGTATTTT
CASSIELAGVGTDTQYF
>.|.|TRBV5-6|TRBJ2-6
TGTGCCAGCAGCTTGGCGGGTGCGGGGGCCAACGTCCTGACTTTC
CASSLAGAGANVLTF
>.|TRBD2|TRBV27|TRBJ2-1
TGTGCCAGCAGTTTAAATTCGCGGCTAGCGGTAAACAATGAGCAGTTCTTC
CASSLNSRLAVNNEQFF
>few|TRBD2|TRBV7-6|TRBJ2-2
TGTGCCAGCAGCTGGGGACTAGCGGGAGTAAGGAACGGGGAGCTGTTTTTT
CASSWGLAGVRNGELFF
>.|.|TRBV5-6|TRBJ1-2
TGTGCCAGCAGCTTGGTGGCAGGGCCCCTACCCTCGGGTGGCTACACCTTC
CASSLVAGPLPSGGYTF
>.|.|TRBV7-2|TRBJ2-7
TGTGCCGGCAGCTTAGGGGTAATAGCTTCTCCCTACGAGCAGTACTTC
CAGSLGVIASPYEQYF
>.|.|TRBV29-1|TRBJ2-3
TGCAGCGTTGCTATACACTGGGAGAGCACAGATACGCAGTATTTT
CSVAIHWESTDTQYF
>.|.|TRBV6-1|TRBJ2-7
TGTGCCAGCAGTGCGGTGGACGGGACACACTCCTACGAGCAGTACTTC
CASSAVDGTHSYEQYF
>.|TRBD1|TRBV27|TRBJ2-7
TGTGCCAGCAGTTCCCGACAGGGGGGCCTCTACGAGCAGTACTTC
CASSSRQGGLYEQYF
>.|.|TRBV19|TRBJ1-2
TGTGCCAGTAGCGTAGGGGGTCCCTATGGCTACACCTTC
CASSVGGPYGYTF
>.|TRBD2|TRBV2|TRBJ2-5
TGTGCCAGCAGTGTGACTAGCGGGGGTGGAGAGACCCAGTACTTC
CASSVTSGGGETQYF
>.|.|TRBV4-2|TRBJ1-1
TGTGCCAGCAGCCAAGAGGGCGGGAGCACTGAAGCTTTCTTT
CASSQEGGSTEAFF
>few|.|TRBV6-1|TRBJ1-1
TGTGCCAGCCGGGGGGCATCGGACACTGAAGCTTTCTTT
CASRGASDTEAFF
>.|.|TRBV30|TRBJ1-4
TGTGCCTGGAGCGCAGGGGCCGCCTTTAGGGGGGAAAAACTGTTTTTT
CAWSAGAAFRGEKLFF
>.|TRBD1|TRBV11-2|TRBJ1-6
TGTGCCAGCAGCGATCGGACAGGCGGGGATTCACCCCTCCACTTT
CASSDRTGGDSPLHF
>once|.|TRBV11-2|TRBJ2-2
TGTGCCAGCAGCCGGGGAGGAGGGGTCGGGGAGCTGTTTTTT
CASSRGGGVGELFF
>.|.|TRBV27|TRBJ2-7
TGTGCCAGCAGCACCCTTACGGCGGGCGAGCAGTACTTC
CASSTLTAGEQYF
>.|.|TRBV9|TRBJ1-6
TGTGCCAGCAGCGCTCGAACAGGAATCGGTTCACCCCTCCACTTT
CASSARTGIGSPLHF
>.|.|TRBV19|TRBJ1-2
TGTGCCAGTAGTATCGGCACCGGGACGGGAGACTATGGCTACACCTTC
CASSIGTGTGDYGYTF
>.|.|TRBV5-1|TRBJ1-1
TGCGCCAGCAGCTCTCAGGCGAACACTGAAGCTTTCTTT
CASSSQANTEAFF
>.|.|TRBV9|TRBJ2-2
TGTGCCAGCAGCCCCGGACATGTCACCGGGGAGCTGTTTTTT
CASSPGHVTGELFF
>.|TRBD1|TRBV25-1|TRBJ1-4
TGTGCCAGCAGTGAGAACAGGGGGTTGGGTGAAAAACTGTTTTTT
CASSENRGLGEKLFF
>.|.|TRBV7-3|TRBJ2-2
TGTGCCAGCAGCCCCCAAACGGCGAACACCGGGGAGCTGTTTTTT
CASSPQTANTGELFF